A single sample gave rise to the 25 T cell receptor beta chains below, sequenced in a study of molecular identifiers for immune sequencing clone quantification. TCRdb processed the PCR reads anew with MiXCR; each CDR3 protein has one entry. The sample yields about half a million distinct CDR3 sequences, about 20% seen once. Specimen: naive CD8+ T cells from blood, with Jurkat cell RNA spiked in. The subset is: FACS-sorted CD8+CD4-CCR7+CD45RA+ naive T cells. These receptors originate from a human donor in good health. Some libraries in this study had Jurkat cell RNA spiked in.

This clonotype was detected a few times. The chain is built from TRBV6-1 and TRBJ2-7; D perhaps matches TRBD1 (5 bases). The germline V and J ends were trimmed by 2 bases and 2 bases, with 19 bases remaining between them. The CDR3 is made up of 17 amino acids. Germline CDR1 is MNHNS and CDR2 is SASEGT. This chain's CDR3 is CASSEIQSGQGTYEQYF. CDR3 sequence (DNA): TGTGCCAGCAGTGAAATTCAGTCGGGTCAGGGCACCTACGAGCAGTACTTC.

The V and J genes are TRBV15 and TRBJ2-3; D is unclear. V shed 0 bases and J shed 0 bases, with 7 bases lying between them. CDR3 length equals 15 residues. CDR1 is LNHNV, CDR2 YYDKDF, per germline (reference sequence). DNA of the CDR3: TGTGCCACCAGCAGAGATTTGGACAGCACAGATACGCAGTATTTT. Its protein is CATSRDLDSTDTQYF.

The V and J genes are TRBV6-5 and TRBJ1-4; D uncertain. The V gene's germline CDR1 is MNHEY and CDR2 SVGAGI. The V gene lost 2 bases and the J gene lost 6 bases, with 10 bases spanning the gap. The CDR3 is 14 amino acids. CDR3 loop: CASSYVEVDEKLFF. Here the CDR3 DNA reads TGTGCCAGCAGTTACGTGGAGGTAGATGAAAAACTGTTTTTT.

This clonotype was observed at least ten times. The chain carries TRBV20-1 and TRBJ2-3; D is possibly TRBD1 (5 bases). Germline V gives CDR1 DFQATT, CDR2 SNEGSKA (reference sequence). Deletions cut 3 bases from V and 1 base from J, with 17 bases between. The CDR3 totals 16 residues. CDR3 DNA: TGCAGTGCTAGTGACCCCGAGGAAGGGGGCACAGATACGCAGTATTTT. Its protein is CSASDPEEGGTDTQYF.

Points on this clonotype: A much larger clone differs by one base, so this may be a read error. This rearrangement joins TRBV27 to TRBJ1-1; D gene unclear. The length of the CDR3 is 13 residues. CDR1 is MNHEY, CDR2 SMNVEV, per germline (reference sequence). CDR3 region: CASRLFAGTEAFF. Here the CDR3 DNA reads TGTGCCAGCAGGTTATTTGCGGGCACTGAAGCTTTCTTT.

This clonotype was recorded many times. V usage is TRBV15 and J usage is TRBJ2-4; D gene unclear. CDR3 length equals 16 residues. CDR1 is LNHNV and CDR2 is YYDKDF in the germline V gene (reference sequence). Trimming cost V 1 base and J 2 bases, with 12 bases left between them. The CDR3 protein is CATSRGAAATKNIQYF. The CDR3 DNA sequence: TGTGCCACCAGCAGAGGGGCGGCAGCGACCAAAAACATTCAGTACTTC.

In its sample, this clonotype was seen a few times. This sequence joins TRBV28 and TRBJ2-7, with TRBD1 matching over 7 bases. V lost 7 bases to trimming and J lost 5 bases; unmatched junction nucleotides: 14. CDR1 MDHEN and CDR2 SYDVKM come from the germline V gene. CDR3 length: 15 residues. The DNA for the CDR3 is TGTGCCAGCATCCCGACCGGGACAGCGTCTAACGAGCAGTACTTC. It is translated as CASIPTGTASNEQYF.

J is TRBJ2-7 and V is TRBV20-1; D perhaps matches TRBD1 (6 bases). The length of the CDR3 is 16 residues. Trimming pared 0 bases from V and 0 bases from J, leaving 15 bases between. The germline V gene has CDR1 DFQATT and CDR2 SNEGSKA (reference sequence). CDR3: CSARDYTTGISYEQYF. The CDR3 DNA follows: TGCAGTGCTAGAGACTATACCACAGGGATCTCCTACGAGCAGTACTTC.

This clonotype was observed a handful of times. CDR3 sequence (DNA): TGTGCCAGCAGCGTTACCGGGACAGGAGCCAACACTGAAGCTTTCTTT. It yields the protein CASSVTGTGANTEAFF. V usage is TRBV5-4 and J usage is TRBJ1-1; 8 bases fit TRBD1. The V segment lost 4 bases and the J segment 2 bases; nucleotides outside the gene matches: 10. The CDR3 covers 16 residues. Germline CDR1 and CDR2: SGHNT and YYREEE (reference sequence).

This chain uses TRBV6-5 with TRBJ2-7; TRBD1 matches 7 bases. V dropped 6 bases and J dropped 5; count of bases not matched to a gene: 13. Germline-derived CDR1 and CDR2 are MNHEY and SVGAGI. The CDR3 contains 15 residues. DNA of the CDR3: TGTGCCAGCAGCCGATGGGGACAGTCGCCCCACGAGCAGTACTTC. It codes for CASSRWGQSPHEQYF.

This clonotype was recorded a few times. V usage is TRBV15 and J usage is TRBJ2-5; D is undetermined. V was pared by 1 base and J by 3 bases, with 6 bases between. The CDR3 loop spans 13 amino acids. Germline lookup yields CDR1 LNHNV and CDR2 YYDKDF (reference sequence). CDR3 loop: CATSRVGKETQYF. The CDR3 DNA follows: TGTGCCACCAGCAGAGTTGGCAAAGAGACCCAGTACTTC.

There are a few counts of this clonotype. The junction shows a germline mismatch at one end, possibly a read error. J is TRBJ2-7 and V is TRBV12-3 or TRBV12-4; D perhaps matches TRBD2 (5 bases). CDR3 length: 14 amino acids. This CDR3 is CASSLASAAYELYF. CDR3 sequence (DNA): TGTGCCAGCAGTTTAGCTAGCGCCGCCTACGAGCTGTACTTC.

About this clonotype itself: Since a much larger clone is just one base distant, this may be a read error. The V gene is TRBV7-9, the J gene TRBJ1-1, with TRBD1 matching 7 bases. Unmatched junction bases numbered 5, after V lost 8 bases and J lost 8 bases. The CDR3 loop spans 11 amino acids. Germline V lookup: CDR1 SEHNR, CDR2 FQNEAQ (reference sequence). The CDR3 is CASWGGQEAFF. Written as DNA, the CDR3 is TGTGCCAGCTGGGGGGGACAGGAAGCTTTCTTT.

This clonotype was counted only a few times. The chain links TRBV28 to TRBJ2-7; a weak D match, TRBD1 (5 bases). This CDR3 comprises 13 residues. Germline V lookup: CDR1 MDHEN, CDR2 SYDVKM. Trimming stripped 3 bases from V and 3 bases from J, with 9 bases between. CDR3 loop: CASSFLDNYEQYF. Here the CDR3 DNA reads TGTGCCAGCAGTTTCTTGGACAACTACGAGCAGTACTTC.

This clonotype has at least ten counts. The chain employs TRBV20-1 and TRBJ2-7, with 8 bases lining up with TRBD1. With 6 bases clipped from V and 2 bases from J, the junction kept 9 bases outside the gene matches. Germline CDR1 is DFQATT and CDR2 is SNEGSKA (reference sequence). This CDR3 is 14 amino acids long. The CDR3 coding sequence is TGCAGTGCCGCCGACAGGGGAGTACCCTACGAGCAGTACTTC. This gives the protein CSAADRGVPYEQYF.

The genes are TRBV7-6 and TRBJ2-3; D perhaps matches TRBD1 (6 bases). V was clipped by 1 base and J by 1 base, with 15 bases between them. The CDR3 has 17 residues. CDR1 is SGHVS, CDR2 FNYEAQ, per germline. CDR3 amino acids: CASSLGGQGTRTDTQYF. The DNA of the CDR3 is TGTGCCAGCAGCTTAGGGGGCCAGGGGACCCGCACAGATACGCAGTATTTT.

This clonotype was observed many times. V usage is TRBV2 and J usage is TRBJ1-5; TRBD1 aligns across 8 bases. V lost 2 bases, J lost 0 bases, and 0 bases stayed unmatched. This CDR3 contains 15 residues. Looked up from germline, CDR1 is SNHLY and CDR2 is FYNNEI. The CDR3 loop is CASSEQGASNQPQHF. The CDR3 bases are TGTGCCAGCAGTGAACAGGGGGCTAGCAATCAGCCCCAGCATTTT.

This clonotype was observed a handful of times. V and J are TRBV12-3 or TRBV12-4 and TRBJ2-2; TRBD2 agrees at 8 bases. The V and J ends lost 7 bases and 5 bases, in that order; junction bases with no gene match: 9. The CDR3 covers 15 residues. The CDR3 is CASIAGPRLTGELFF. The DNA of the CDR3 is TGTGCCAGCATAGCGGGACCGCGGTTAACCGGGGAGCTGTTTTTT.

The chain combines TRBV27 with TRBJ2-7; 9 bases match TRBD2. Losses at the gene ends were 1 base for V and 6 bases for J; bases not matched to a gene: 10. The germline gives CDR1 MNHEY, CDR2 SMNVEV (reference sequence). The CDR3 has 16 amino acids. CDR3 sequence (DNA): TGTGCCAGCAGTTTATGGGCGGGAGGGCCGCGAGGCGAGCAGTACTTC. Amino acids: CASSLWAGGPRGEQYF.

A note on this clonotype: A much larger clone is a single base away; this may be a read error. This rearrangement joins TRBV5-1 to TRBJ1-2; D not certain. The CDR3 runs to 14 residues. Germline V gene lookup returns CDR1 SGHRS and CDR2 YFSETQ. CDR3 loop: CASSLVTNHHGYAF. The CDR3 coding sequence is TGCGCCAGCAGCTTGGTTACTAACCACCATGGCTACGCCTTC.

This clonotype was seen a few times. This chain connects TRBV4-3 to TRBJ2-2; weak D call: TRBD2 (5 bases). The CDR3 is made up of 15 amino acids. Germline CDR1 and CDR2: LGHNA and YSLEER. Trimming took 0 bases from V and 5 from J, leaving 10 bases between them. CDR3 DNA sequence: TGCGCCAGCAGCCAAGATGGAGAGCGGACCGGGGAGCTGTTTTTT. This codes for CASSQDGERTGELFF.

This clonotype was seen ten or more times. This chain links TRBV4-1 with TRBJ2-7; D perhaps matches TRBD2 (6 bases). The CDR3 has 15 amino acids. Germline CDR1 reads MGHRA; CDR2 reads YSYEKL. The germline V and J ends were trimmed by 5 bases and 2 bases, with 16 bases remaining between them. For the CDR3, the DNA is TGCGCCAGCAGCTGGACGCGGGGTAACGCCTACGAGCAGTACTTC. The encoded protein is CASSWTRGNAYEQYF.

The chain joins TRBV7-9 to TRBJ1-2; TRBD1 aligns across 7 bases. This CDR3 is 13 amino acids long. Losses at the gene ends were 5 bases for V and 7 bases for J; bases not matched to a gene: 7. Looked up from germline, CDR1 is SEHNR and CDR2 is FQNEAQ (reference sequence). The CDR3 coding sequence is TGTGCCAGCAGCCCTCCGGACAGGTCTGGCTACACCTTC. Amino acids: CASSPPDRSGYTF.

This clonotype was seen ten or more times. The chain combines TRBV6-5 with TRBJ2-7, with 9 bases identical to TRBD1. The junction had 3 bases not matched to a gene; V was cut back by 4 bases and J by 2 bases. Germline V CDR1 and CDR2: MNHEY, SVGAGI. This CDR3 contains 14 residues. The CDR3 DNA is TGTGCCAGCAGTTCGACAGGGGGGACCTACGAGCAGTACTTC. As protein: CASSSTGGTYEQYF.

This clonotype showed up many times. The chain uses TRBV11-2 and TRBJ1-1, with D possibly matching TRBD1 (6 bases). Deletions cut 3 bases from V and 5 bases from J, with 22 bases between. Germline CDR1 and CDR2: SGHAT and FQNNGV. The length of the CDR3 is 17 residues. Written as DNA, the CDR3 is TGTGCCAGCAGCTTGGTACCCGGTTGGGGGGCAGGGACTGAAGCTTTCTTT. This translates into CASSLVPGWGAGTEAFF.